These 27 T cell receptor beta chains came from one sample sequenced in a study of blood T cell repertoires in COVID-19. Data came from immunoSEQ multiplex PCR; TCRdb stores just in-frame clones and leaves some out. The table shows 340,000 or so clones, with around 87% occurring only once. Sequencing was performed on peripheral blood. These receptors came from a man aged 50-59 years with active or convalescent COVID-19.

This CDR3 is CASSFLDRASYEQYF. CDR3 in DNA: TGTGCCAGCAGTTTTCTGGACAGGGCCTCCTACGAGCAGTACTTC. The V and J genes are TRBV27 and TRBJ2-7; 8 nucleotides agree with TRBD1. Losses at the gene ends were 3 bases for V and 0 bases for J; bases not matched to a gene: 4. Looked up from germline, CDR1 is MNHEY and CDR2 is SMNVEV (reference sequence). The CDR3 contains 15 residues.

This chain joins TRBV19 and TRBJ1-1, with 9 nucleotides matching TRBD1. J was trimmed by 3 bases and V by 5 bases; bases with no gene match: 16. Germline V gene sequence: CDR1 LNHDA, CDR2 SQIVND (reference sequence). The CDR3 runs 18 residues. CDR3 amino acids: CASSRNPGQGDGYTEAFF. The CDR3 DNA follows: TGTGCCAGTAGTCGTAATCCGGGACAGGGAGATGGGTACACTGAAGCTTTCTTT.

The chain has TRBV7-2 and TRBJ2-1; 7 positions agree with TRBD2. The junction had 5 bases not matched to a gene; V was cut back by 6 bases and J by 0 bases. Germline V gene lookup returns CDR1 SGHTA and CDR2 FQGNSA. This CDR3 has 15 residues. This chain's CDR3 is CASRTSGTSYNEQFF. As DNA, the CDR3 is TGTGCCAGCAGGACCAGCGGGACCTCCTACAATGAGCAGTTCTTC.

The rearrangement links TRBV24-1 to TRBJ2-1; possible D gene TRBD1, 6 bases. This CDR3 contains 16 residues. V lost 4 bases and J 7 bases, leaving 19 bases between the germline ends. Germline CDR1 is KGHDR and CDR2 is SFDVKD. CDR3: CATSDPGQSRPNEQFF. CDR3 DNA: TGTGCCACCAGTGACCCCGGACAGTCCCGCCCTAATGAGCAGTTCTTC.

The chain has TRBV5-1 and TRBJ2-7, with 10 nucleotides matching TRBD1. CDR3 length: 16 residues. V shed 4 bases, J shed 3 bases, and the junction held 10 bases outside the gene matches. From germline, CDR1 is SGHRS and CDR2 YFSETQ. The CDR3 region is CASSPTRTGGIYEQYF. The CDR3 bases are TGCGCCAGCAGCCCGACAAGGACAGGGGGTATCTACGAGCAGTACTTC.

This chain connects TRBV24-1 to TRBJ2-1, with 9 bases lining up with TRBD2. The V and J ends lost 5 bases and 6 bases, in that order; junction bases with no gene match: 7. The CDR3 is made up of 15 amino acids. Germline lookup yields CDR1 KGHDR and CDR2 SFDVKD. CDR3 residues: CATSGVAGEGNEQFF. The CDR3 DNA sequence: TGTGCCACCAGTGGTGTAGCGGGAGAGGGCAATGAGCAGTTCTTC.

The CDR3 nucleotides read TGTGCCAGCAAGGGCGGAGCGGAGTACGAGCAGTACTTC. It yields the protein CASKGGAEYEQYF. This chain uses TRBV13 with TRBJ2-7; tentative D call: TRBD2 (5 bases). Germline V gene sequence: CDR1 PRHDT, CDR2 FYEKMQ (reference sequence). This CDR3 is built from 13 residues. V was pared by 7 bases and J by 4 bases, with 14 bases between.

CDR3 sequence (DNA): TGTGCCAGCTCACAAACGACGGCCGGGATGAGCAATCAGCCCCAGCATTTT. Protein: CASSQTTAGMSNQPQHF. The chain carries TRBV18 and TRBJ1-5; no clear D gene. The CDR3 covers 17 residues. V shed 4 bases and J shed 1 base, with 17 bases lying between them. CDR1 is KGHSH and CDR2 is LQKENI in the germline V gene.

This rearrangement joins TRBV3-1 (or the pseudogene TRBV3-2) to TRBJ2-5; a weak D match, TRBD2 (6 bases). Germline loops: CDR1 LGHDT, CDR2 YNNKEL (reference sequence). Trimming cost V 1 base and J 3 bases, with 12 bases left between them. This CDR3 is built from 15 residues. As DNA, the CDR3 is TGTGCCAGCAGCCAAGCCGGTTGGGGGGAAGAGACCCAGTACTTC. Residues: CASSQAGWGEETQYF.

The V call is TRBV2, the J call TRBJ1-5, with TRBD1 matching over 7 bases. Germline V CDR1 and CDR2: SNHLY, FYNNEI. The CDR3 totals 15 residues. J gave up 3 bases and V 7 bases, and 9 bases lay outside the gene matches. CDR3 sequence (DNA): TGTGCCAGCAAAAACCAGGGGGGTAACAATCAGCCCCAGCATTTT. This sequence encodes CASKNQGGNNQPQHF.

The chain is built from TRBV19 and TRBJ2-3, with D perhaps TRBD2 (6 bases). CDR3 length: 14 residues. Germline loops: CDR1 LNHDA, CDR2 SQIVND (reference sequence). V shed 5 bases and J shed 4 bases, with 13 bases lying between them. DNA for the CDR3: TGTGCCAGTAGTGGTTACTTAGCGGCAGATACGCAGTATTTT. It is translated as CASSGYLAADTQYF.

The J gene is TRBJ2-7, the V gene TRBV28; D might be TRBD2 (5 bases). The CDR3 contains 12 residues. Trimming shortened V by 6 bases and J by 5 bases, and 11 bases separated the two germline ends. Germline V CDR1 and CDR2: MDHEN, SYDVKM. CDR3 sequence reads: CASSVPGDEQYF. For the CDR3, the DNA is TGTGCCAGCAGCGTACCCGGGGACGAGCAGTACTTC.

The J gene is TRBJ1-2, the V gene TRBV19; possible D gene TRBD1, 5 bases. This CDR3 spans 15 amino acids. Germline CDR1 reads LNHDA; CDR2 reads SQIVND (reference sequence). The ends were cut back, 7 bases at V and 2 bases at J, with 17 bases in the middle. This CDR3 reads CASTQGGAGNYGYTF. The CDR3 DNA is TGTGCCAGTACCCAAGGAGGGGCAGGGAACTATGGCTACACCTTC. Full variable domain (missing parts from reference TRBV19 and TRBJ1-2): DGGITQSPKYLFRKEGQNVTLSCEQNLNHDAMYWYRQDPGQGLRLIYYSQIVNDFQKGDIAEGYSVSREKKESFPLTVTSAQKNPTAFYLCASTQGGAGNYGYTFGSGTRLTVV.

This sequence joins TRBV18 and TRBJ1-2, with D possibly matching TRBD1 (6 bases). V was clipped by 0 bases and J by 5 bases, with 10 bases between them. The CDR3 has 14 amino acids. The germline V gene has CDR1 KGHSH and CDR2 LQKENI. The CDR3 is CASSPPDTGYGYTF. CDR3 sequence (DNA): TGTGCCAGCTCACCACCGGATACAGGGTATGGCTACACCTTC.

The rearrangement joins TRBV4-2 to TRBJ2-5, with 10 bases fitting TRBD2. This CDR3 region has 18 residues. Per germline, CDR1 LGHNA and CDR2 YNFKEQ. V gave up 4 bases and J gave up 2 bases; unmatched junction bases: 13. As DNA, the CDR3 is TGTGCCAGCAGCCGAAGTTGGGAGGGACTAGCGTTTCAAGAGACCCAGTACTTC. Translation gives CASSRSWEGLAFQETQYF.

DNA of the CDR3: TGTGCCAGCAGTTCAGGTGGACAGAAGGATGGCTACACCTTC. This translates into CASSSGGQKDGYTF. The J gene is TRBJ1-2, the V gene TRBV28; weak D call: TRBD1 (6 bases). Germline values: CDR1 MDHEN, CDR2 SYDVKM. Trimming took off 4 bases at V and 6 bases at J, with 15 bases between the two ends. The CDR3 loop spans 14 amino acids.

The count of this clone is one. This rearrangement joins TRBV12-3 or TRBV12-4 to TRBJ2-7; TRBD1 matches at 8 bases. V shed 7 bases and J 2 bases; nucleotides not matched to a gene: 4. CDR3 length: 13 residues. This chain's CDR3 is CASKRTGTYEQYF. The CDR3 nucleotides read TGTGCCAGCAAAAGGACAGGGACCTACGAGCAGTACTTC.

The chain combines TRBV29-1 with TRBJ1-3, with 8 bases that match TRBD1. J was trimmed by 5 bases and V by 4 bases; bases with no gene match: 4. This CDR3 has 13 amino acids. The germline CDR1 and CDR2 sequences are SQVTM and ANQGSEA. CDR3 bases: TGCAGCGTTGCCCAGGGGGCGAGAAACACCATATATTTT. It yields the protein CSVAQGARNTIYF. The full variable domain, completed using reference TRBV29-1 and TRBJ1-3, is SAVISQKPSRDICQRGTSLTIQCQVDSQVTMMFWYRQQPGQSLTLIATANQGSEATYESGFVIDKFPISRPNLTFSTLTVSNMSPEDSSIYLCSVAQGARNTIYFGEGSWLTVV.

V gene TRBV24-1 combines with J gene TRBJ2-3, with D perhaps matching TRBD2 (5 bases). V was trimmed by 6 bases and J by 5 bases, leaving 14 bases between them. This CDR3 has 14 residues. In germline, CDR1 is KGHDR, CDR2 SFDVKD. The CDR3 bases are TGTGCCACCAGTTTTGGGAGTAGTGGAGATACGCAGTATTTT. Translation: CATSFGSSGDTQYF.

This rearrangement joins TRBV6-2 or TRBV6-3 to TRBJ1-1; 8 nucleotides line up with TRBD1. The V gene's germline CDR1 is MNHEY and CDR2 SVGEGT. CDR3 length: 16 amino acids. V shed 2 bases and J 3 bases; nucleotides not matched to a gene: 8. CDR3 sequence reads: CASSYLRTGSYTEAFF. CDR3 bases: TGTGCCAGCAGTTACCTAAGGACAGGGTCATACACTGAAGCTTTCTTT.

The gene calls are TRBV6-5 and TRBJ2-7, with D unresolved. The V gene lost 8 bases and the J gene lost 6 bases, with 11 bases spanning the gap. Germline V CDR1 and CDR2: MNHEY, SVGAGI. This CDR3 has 11 amino acids. The CDR3 loop is CASQTPSEQYF. The DNA of the CDR3 is TGTGCCAGCCAAACTCCTTCCGAGCAGTACTTC.

J is TRBJ1-1 and V is TRBV7-9; possibly TRBD1 for D (6 bases). The CDR3 length is 13 residues. V lost 6 bases to trimming and J lost 5 bases, with 13 bases between them. Germline CDR1 reads SEHNR; CDR2 reads FQNEAQ (reference sequence). Written as DNA, the CDR3 is TGTGCCAGCAGGGACGACAGGAGGACTGAAGCTTTCTTT. This translates into CASRDDRRTEAFF.

The V call is TRBV5-4, the J call TRBJ1-1; unclear D gene. V gave up 5 bases and J gave up 1 base, with 12 bases separating them. The germline CDR1 and CDR2 sequences are SGHNT and YYREEE (reference sequence). The CDR3 runs to 14 residues. The CDR3 DNA reads TGTGCCAGCAGTTTCGTGGGCCAGAACACTGAAGCTTTCTTT. Its protein is CASSFVGQNTEAFF. The full variable domain, completed using reference TRBV5-4 and TRBJ1-1, is ETGVTQSPTHLIKTRGQQVTLRCSSQSGHNTVSWYQQALGQGPQFIFQYYREEENGRGNFPPRFSGLQFPNYSSELNVNALELDDSALYLCASSFVGQNTEAFFGQGTRLTVV.

The rearrangement links TRBV14 to TRBJ1-4, with 7 bases matching TRBD1. Looked up from germline, CDR1 is SGHDN and CDR2 is FVKESK. CDR3 length: 16 amino acids. V lost 3 bases to trimming and J lost 4 bases; unmatched junction nucleotides: 8. The CDR3 reads CASSQTVGGYNEKLFF. Here the CDR3 DNA reads TGTGCCAGCAGCCAGACTGTAGGGGGCTATAATGAAAAACTGTTTTTT.

The gene calls are TRBV7-2 and TRBJ2-3; D is uncertain. Germline V lookup: CDR1 SGHTA, CDR2 FQGNSA. V dropped 1 base and J dropped 1 base, with 6 bases sitting between them. This CDR3 contains 14 residues. CDR3 bases: TGTGCCAGCAGCTTAGGAGCGCGCACAGATACGCAGTATTTT. Translating it yields CASSLGARTDTQYF.

This clone was seen more than once but under ten times. The chain combines TRBV27 with TRBJ2-6, with a weak D call TRBD1 (5 bases). Germline V gene data show CDR1 as MNHEY and CDR2 as SMNVEV (reference sequence). The CDR3 extends over 16 amino acids. V shed 8 bases and J shed 0 bases, with 14 bases lying between them. The CDR3: CASGKDKDSGANVLTF. DNA for the CDR3: TGTGCCAGCGGTAAGGACAAGGACTCTGGGGCCAACGTCCTGACTTTC.

This chain links TRBV27 with TRBJ2-7, with 8 bases matching TRBD2. This CDR3 comprises 15 residues. The V gene's germline CDR1 is MNHEY and CDR2 SMNVEV (reference sequence). V shed 5 bases and J 1 base; nucleotides not matched to a gene: 7. The CDR3 reads CASSTGGRGSYEQYF. The CDR3 region has the DNA TGTGCCAGCAGTACGGGAGGGAGAGGGTCCTACGAGCAGTACTTC.